What follows are 30 T cell receptor beta chains derived from one specimen sequenced in a study of cytomegalovirus exposure and HLA in healthy donors. Profiling relied on immunoSEQ multiplex PCR, and the TCRdb table lists in-frame clones only, not all of them. Of some 90,000 clones in the sample, 87% were seen once. Source material: PBMCs. All receptors come from a woman in her 30s in good health and CMV-seronegative.

The chain recombines TRBV5-6 with TRBJ2-4; D is possibly TRBD1 (5 bases). Germline V gene lookup returns CDR1 SGHDT and CDR2 YYEEEE. Trimming took off 0 bases at V and 6 bases at J, with 10 bases between the two ends. This CDR3 has 14 residues. The CDR3: CASSLAGRVNIQYF. In DNA, the CDR3 is TGTGCCAGCAGCTTGGCGGGCAGGGTAAACATTCAGTACTTC. Drawing the rest from reference TRBV5-6 and TRBJ2-4, the complete variable domain is DAGVTQSPTHLIKTRGQQVTLRCSPKSGHDTVSWYQQALGQGPQFIFQYYEEEERQRGNFPDRFSGHQFPNYSSELNVNALLLGDSALYLCASSLAGRVNIQYFGAGTRLSVL.

The V call is TRBV2, the J call TRBJ1-2; 7 bases agree with TRBD1. J lost 1 base, V lost 7 bases, and 9 bases had no gene match. Germline-derived CDR1 and CDR2 are SNHLY and FYNNEI. The length of the CDR3 is 15 residues. CDR3 DNA sequence: TGTGCCAGCATGATGGACAGGCGATTTAACTATGGCTACACCTTC. Protein product: CASMMDRRFNYGYTF.

The rearrangement uses TRBV4-1 and TRBJ2-1; 9 bases agree with TRBD2. The CDR3 is made up of 16 amino acids. CDR1 is MGHRA, CDR2 YSYEKL, per germline. J was trimmed by 2 bases and V by 3 bases; bases with no gene match: 5. Here the CDR3 reads CASSQDLAGPYNEQFF. The CDR3 coding sequence is TGCGCCAGCAGCCAGGACCTAGCGGGACCCTACAATGAGCAGTTCTTC.

This clone appeared a single time. This chain links TRBV4-1 with TRBJ2-7, with 7 bases fitting TRBD1. V lost 4 bases to trimming and J lost 6 bases; unmatched junction nucleotides: 9. From germline, CDR1 is MGHRA and CDR2 YSYEKL. The CDR3 is 14 amino acids. CDR3 DNA sequence: TGCGCCAGCAGCCTTCCGACAGGGAATGGCGAGCAGTACTTC. As protein: CASSLPTGNGEQYF.

The chain couples TRBV7-2 to TRBJ2-1; D might be TRBD1 (5 bases). Trimming removed 2 bases from V and 6 bases from J, with 14 bases in between. The CDR3 sequence is 15 residues long. CDR1 is SGHTA, CDR2 FQGNSA, per germline. The CDR3 here is CASSLNRGHFNEQFF. For the CDR3, the DNA is TGTGCCAGCAGCTTAAACCGCGGACATTTCAATGAGCAGTTCTTC.

This clone was found once. The CDR3 nucleotides are TGTGCCATCAGTGAGTTTCAGGGATCCAATGAAAAACTGTTTTTT. Its protein product is CAISEFQGSNEKLFF. This sequence joins TRBV10-3 and TRBJ1-4, with D maybe TRBD1 (5 bases). Deletions cut 1 base from V and 5 bases from J, with 11 bases between. Germline assignment: CDR1 ENHRY and CDR2 SYGVKD. This CDR3 contains 15 residues.

The CDR3 DNA sequence: TGTGCCACCAGAGACAGGGTCACAACCGGTGAAAAACTGTTTTTT. Translating it yields CATRDRVTTGEKLFF. This chain joins TRBV15 and TRBJ1-4; TRBD1 matches 7 bases. V was pared by 6 bases and J by 7 bases, with 11 bases of the junction left unmatched. This CDR3 region has 15 residues. CDR1 and CDR2 from the germline V gene are LNHNV and YYDKDF (reference sequence).

The sample holds one count of this clone. This CDR3 reads CASSLGGGDSQPQHF. CDR3 in DNA: TGCGCCAGCAGCTTAGGGGGGGGTGACAGTCAGCCCCAGCATTTT. This chain connects TRBV5-1 to TRBJ1-5; possible D gene TRBD1, 6 bases. The V gene lost 2 bases and the J gene lost 6 bases, with 15 bases spanning the gap. The length of the CDR3 is 15 residues. In germline, CDR1 is SGHRS, CDR2 YFSETQ.

The chain links TRBV13 to TRBJ2-7; D gene uncertain. Trimming shortened V by 5 bases and J by 0 bases, and 5 bases separated the two germline ends. Germline V lookup: CDR1 PRHDT, CDR2 FYEKMQ (reference sequence). The CDR3 consists of 12 residues. The CDR3 is CASSHNSYEQYF. CDR3 nucleotide sequence: TGTGCCAGCAGCCACAACTCCTACGAGCAGTACTTC. Filled out from reference TRBV13 and TRBJ2-7, the complete variable domain reads AAGVIQSPRHLIKEKRETATLKCYPIPRHDTVYWYQQGPGQDPQFLISFYEKMQSDKGSIPDRFSAQQFSDYHSELNMSSLELGDSALYFCASSHNSYEQYFGPGTRLTVT.

V and J are TRBV5-6 and TRBJ2-2; a possible D gene is TRBD1 (6 bases). The CDR3 extends over 16 amino acids. Per the germline V gene, CDR1 is SGHDT and CDR2 is YYEEEE. Trimming stripped 4 bases from V and 6 bases from J, with 19 bases between. In DNA, the CDR3 is TGTGCCAGCAGCGGGATCCAGGGGCCCCTCGCCGGGGAGCTGTTTTTT. Its protein is CASSGIQGPLAGELFF.

The chain combines TRBV27 with TRBJ2-2; 7 nucleotides align to TRBD1. V lost 4 bases, J lost 3 bases, and 2 bases stayed unmatched. Germline CDR1 MNHEY, CDR2 SMNVEV (reference sequence). The CDR3 totals 14 residues. The CDR3 protein is CASSWTGHTGELFF. Here the CDR3 DNA reads TGTGCCAGCAGTTGGACAGGACACACCGGGGAGCTGTTTTTT.

This chain uses TRBV6-5 with TRBJ2-7; D possibly corresponds to TRBD2 (5 bases). The CDR3 contains 15 residues. V shed 0 bases and J shed 3 bases, with 12 bases lying between them. Germline values: CDR1 MNHEY, CDR2 SVGAGI. CDR3 coding DNA: TGTGCCAGCAGTTACTCAGCCCTAGGGAGCTACGAGCAGTACTTC. This encodes CASSYSALGSYEQYF.

This chain's CDR3 is CASRGQGSTGELFF. CDR3 nucleotide sequence: TGTGCCAGTCGGGGTCAGGGGTCTACCGGGGAGCTGTTTTTT. This chain uses TRBV19 with TRBJ2-2; D is perhaps TRBD1 (6 bases). CDR3 length: 14 amino acids. Germline V lookup: CDR1 LNHDA, CDR2 SQIVND (reference sequence). V lost 8 bases, J lost 5 bases, and 15 bases lay in between. Full variable domain (outside the CDR3, taken from reference TRBV19 and TRBJ2-2): DGGITQSPKYLFRKEGQNVTLSCEQNLNHDAMYWYRQDPGQGLRLIYYSQIVNDFQKGDIAEGYSVSREKKESFPLTVTSAQKNPTAFYLCASRGQGSTGELFFGEGSRLTVL.

The V and J genes are TRBV13 and TRBJ2-7; TRBD2 matches 9 bases. The junction had 7 bases not matched to a gene; V was cut back by 4 bases and J by 3 bases. This CDR3 is built from 15 residues. CDR1 is PRHDT and CDR2 is FYEKMQ in the germline V gene (reference sequence). The CDR3 nucleotides read TGTGCCAGCAGCTCCAGACTAGCGGCGGTCTACGAGCAGTACTTC. Translating it yields CASSSRLAAVYEQYF.

The CDR3 DNA reads as TGTGCCAGCAGTCCCCTCGGGGGTTCTGGGGCCAACGTCCTGACTTTC. This gives the protein CASSPLGGSGANVLTF. This rearrangement joins TRBV25-1 to TRBJ2-6; possible D gene TRBD2, 6 bases. This CDR3 comprises 16 residues. The germline V gene has CDR1 MGHDK and CDR2 SYGVNS. V lost 5 bases to trimming and J lost 1 base, with 12 bases between them.

The CDR3 sequence: CASSLAGDTGELFF. The CDR3 nucleotides read TGTGCCAGCAGTTTAGCGGGAGACACCGGGGAGCTGTTTTTT. The V and J genes are TRBV28 and TRBJ2-2; 7 nucleotides match TRBD2. The CDR3 is 14 residues long. The V segment lost 2 bases and the J segment 3 bases; nucleotides outside the gene matches: 0. Germline V gene sequence: CDR1 MDHEN, CDR2 SYDVKM.

The rearrangement joins TRBV19 to TRBJ1-1; a weak D match, TRBD1 (5 bases). CDR1 LNHDA and CDR2 SQIVND come from the germline V gene (reference sequence). V was cut by 3 bases and J by 11 bases, with 16 bases left in between. The CDR3 has 13 residues. This chain's CDR3 is CASSILQGPQAFF. In DNA form, the CDR3 reads TGTGCCAGTAGTATCCTCCAGGGCCCCCAGGCTTTCTTT.

The genes are TRBV11-2 and TRBJ2-7; TRBD1 is a possible D gene (6 bases). V gave up 6 bases and J gave up 1 base, with 13 bases separating them. This CDR3 comprises 14 residues. Germline V lookup: CDR1 SGHAT, CDR2 FQNNGV. CDR3 sequence reads: CASRGTTGSYEQYF. The CDR3 DNA follows: TGTGCCAGCAGGGGAACGACAGGATCCTACGAGCAGTACTTC.

The chain uses TRBV27 and TRBJ2-7; maybe TRBD1 (7 bases). Germline CDR1 MNHEY, CDR2 SMNVEV (reference sequence). V gave up 4 bases and J gave up 1 base, with 26 bases separating them. The CDR3 contains 19 residues. CDR3 loop: CASSSLQTDQGGRSYEQYF. The DNA of the CDR3 is TGTGCCAGCAGTTCCCTACAAACCGACCAGGGGGGTAGATCCTACGAGCAGTACTTC.

V usage is TRBV5-1 and J usage is TRBJ1-2; D not resolved. Trimming took 4 bases from V and 8 from J, leaving 15 bases between them. Germline V gives CDR1 SGHRS, CDR2 YFSETQ. The CDR3 consists of 13 residues. CDR3 protein: CASSNRGGEGYTF. The CDR3 DNA reads as TGCGCCAGCAGCAATCGGGGAGGAGAGGGCTACACCTTC.

The CDR3 DNA reads as TGTGCCAGCAGCCCTATTTTTCCGGGTTGGGACAATGAGCAGTTCTTC. Encoded protein: CASSPIFPGWDNEQFF. The rearrangement joins TRBV7-8 to TRBJ2-1; D remains ambiguous. Germline CDR1 is SGHVS and CDR2 is FQNEAQ. Trimming took off 5 bases at V and 5 bases at J, with 19 bases between the two ends. This CDR3 comprises 16 residues.

The chain combines TRBV15 with TRBJ2-1; D remains unclear. Germline CDR1 LNHNV, CDR2 YYDKDF (reference sequence). This CDR3 region has 15 residues. Trimming removed 0 bases from V and 3 bases from J, with 9 bases in between. The CDR3: CATSRDKPGYNEQFF. CDR3 DNA sequence: TGTGCCACCAGCAGAGATAAACCAGGCTACAATGAGCAGTTCTTC.

The rearrangement joins TRBV27 to TRBJ1-4; D is ambiguous. The ends were cut back, 6 bases at V and 6 bases at J, with 17 bases in the middle. The CDR3 runs 15 residues. The germline V gene encodes CDR1 MNHEY and CDR2 SMNVEV (reference sequence). The chain's CDR3 is CASSRWSTADEKLFF. Here the CDR3 DNA reads TGTGCCAGCAGCCGTTGGAGCACTGCCGATGAAAAACTGTTTTTT.

V is TRBV11-3 and J is TRBJ2-7; 10 nucleotides align to TRBD1. The CDR3 is 15 residues long. Germline loops: CDR1 SGHNT, CDR2 YENEEA. With V trimmed by 3 bases and J by 4 bases, 6 bases remained unmatched. The CDR3 DNA reads as TGTGCCAGCAGCTTTTCCGACAGGGGGCAATACGAGCAGTACTTC. Amino acids: CASSFSDRGQYEQYF.

CDR3 DNA: TGTGCCATTAGGACTAGCGGGGGATCCACAGATACGCAGTATTTT. Translation gives CAIRTSGGSTDTQYF. The V gene is TRBV10-3, the J gene TRBJ2-3; TRBD2 matches 13 bases. The CDR3 has 15 residues. Germline V gene sequence: CDR1 ENHRY, CDR2 SYGVKD. Trimming removed 9 bases from V and 2 bases from J; junction bases left unmatched: 5.

This clone was counted once. The chain carries TRBV11-3 and TRBJ1-6, with D maybe TRBD1 (6 bases). The CDR3 extends over 15 amino acids. CDR1 and CDR2 (germline): SGHNT, YENEEA. V shed 4 bases and J shed 5 bases, with 12 bases lying between them. The CDR3, as DNA: TGTGCCAGCAGCTCAGGGGCTGGACATAATTCACCCCTCCACTTT. Amino acid sequence: CASSSGAGHNSPLHF.

The gene calls are TRBV1 and TRBJ2-7; the tabulated D call, TRBD2, remains unverified against the DNA. TRBV1 is listed as a pseudogene. The CDR3 extends over 14 amino acids. In nucleotides, the CDR3 is TGCACCACTCACCCCCTAGCGGGAGTACTCGAGCAGTACTTC. Amino acids: CTTHPLAGVLEQYF.

The chain joins TRBV5-1 to TRBJ1-3, with 8 bases identical to TRBD1. Germline V gives CDR1 SGHRS, CDR2 YFSETQ. V trimming: 4 bases; J trimming: 4 bases; junction bases outside the gene matches: 4. The CDR3 has 14 residues. The CDR3 region is CASSPRQGGNTIYF. CDR3 sequence (DNA): TGCGCCAGCAGCCCGCGACAGGGGGGAAACACCATATATTTT.

The chain joins TRBV28 to TRBJ2-7; 7 positions agree with TRBD1. Germline V gene sequence: CDR1 MDHEN, CDR2 SYDVKM. Trimming cost V 7 bases and J 4 bases; bases outside gene matches: 7. This CDR3 spans 13 amino acids. DNA for the CDR3: TGTGCCAGCAACCTACAGGGGTTGTACGAGCAGTACTTC. It is translated as CASNLQGLYEQYF.

In regard to this clone: One end of the junction fails to match germline, which may point to a read error. The chain employs TRBV10-1 and TRBJ2-1; TRBD1 is a possible D gene (6 bases). The CDR3 loop spans 12 amino acids. Germline CDR1 and CDR2: WNHNN and SYGVQD (reference sequence). This CDR3 reads CASSELRQAVIF. CDR3 bases: TGCGCCAGCAGTGAGTTACGACAGGCGGTGATCTTC.